These 21 T cell receptor beta chains share one sample of origin, sequenced in a study of early T cells in non-severe SARS-CoV-2 infection. TCRdb fed the 5' RACE reads into MiXCR, producing one record per CDR3 protein. The data hold about 69,000 distinct CDR3 sequences, with around 4.2% observed a single time. The source was whole blood, collected at baseline. The source of these receptors is an adult who was a healthcare worker with PCR-confirmed SARS-CoV-2 infection or an uninfected control (not recorded which). The donor label of this sample is uncertain.

Note on this clonotype: This may be a read error, as it is one base from a much larger clone. This chain links TRBV29-1 with TRBJ1-1, with D unresolved. The V gene lost 6 bases and the J gene lost 0 bases, with 11 bases spanning the gap. This CDR3 has 13 residues. CDR1 and CDR2 (germline): SQVTM, ANQGSEA. The CDR3, as DNA: TGCAGCGTGCACGCGGATTTGAACACTGAAGCTTTCTTT. Translating gives CSVHADLNTEAFF.

This clonotype was observed at least ten times. The genes are TRBV20-1 and TRBJ1-1; perhaps TRBD1 as D (6 bases). With 6 bases removed from V and 3 bases from J, the gap between germline ends came to 14 bases. The CDR3 sequence is 13 residues long. The germline V gene encodes CDR1 DFQATT and CDR2 SNEGSKA (reference sequence). DNA of the CDR3: TGCAGTGCCCCCTCAGGGGCCGACACTGAAGCTTTCTTT. This codes for CSAPSGADTEAFF.

The chain uses TRBV28 and TRBJ2-7; D is ambiguous. Trimming shortened V by 2 bases and J by 7 bases, and 6 bases separated the two germline ends. CDR1 and CDR2 (germline): MDHEN, SYDVKM. The CDR3 is 11 residues long. This chain's CDR3 is CASSLIGEQYF. DNA for the CDR3: TGTGCCAGCAGTTTAATAGGGGAGCAGTACTTC. The full variable domain, with the rest looked up from reference TRBV28 and TRBJ2-7, is DVKVTQSSRYLVKRTGEKVFLECVQDMDHENMFWYRQDPGLGLRLIYFSYDVKMKEKGDIPEGYSVSREKKERFSLILESASTNQTSMYLCASSLIGEQYFGPGTRLTVT.

This clonotype showed up many times. The CDR3, as DNA: TGTGCCAGCAGCTCCCCCCGGGACAGGGGGCGAGATACGCAGTATTTT. Protein sequence: CASSSPRDRGRDTQYF. V gene TRBV5-6 combines with J gene TRBJ2-3; 12 nucleotides line up with TRBD1. Germline V gene lookup returns CDR1 SGHDT and CDR2 YYEEEE. With V trimmed by 3 bases and J by 5 bases, 7 bases remained unmatched. This CDR3 is 16 amino acids long.

This clonotype showed up just a few times. The chain combines TRBV20-1 with TRBJ2-3, with 7 bases aligning to TRBD2. CDR3 length equals 16 residues. V lost 3 bases and J lost 0; bases outside the gene matches: 9. Germline V gene sequence: CDR1 DFQATT, CDR2 SNEGSKA (reference sequence). CDR3: CSASFRGGASTDTQYF. The DNA of the CDR3 is TGCAGTGCTAGTTTCCGCGGGGGTGCCAGCACAGATACGCAGTATTTT.

This clonotype showed up many times. The chain combines TRBV7-3 with TRBJ2-1; perhaps TRBD1 as D (5 bases). Germline V gene sequence: CDR1 SGHTA, CDR2 FQGTGA. The V end was cut by 5 bases, the J end by 4 bases, with 9 bases between. The CDR3 length is 13 residues. CDR3 DNA sequence: TGTGCCAGCAGCGCCGACAGTTACAATGAGCAGTTCTTC. Protein sequence: CASSADSYNEQFF.

This clonotype was observed many times. The DNA of the CDR3 is TGCGCCAGCAGCGTCACGACTGAGATACAAGAGACCCAGTACTTC. It translates to CASSVTTEIQETQYF. The chain carries TRBV5-1 and TRBJ2-5, with D hard to call. The ends were cut back, 4 bases at V and 2 bases at J, with 15 bases in the middle. The CDR3 consists of 15 residues. CDR1 and CDR2 (germline): SGHRS, YFSETQ.

This clonotype was found many times. The gene calls are TRBV5-1 and TRBJ2-3; D perhaps matches TRBD2 (6 bases). The CDR3 contains 14 residues. Germline V CDR1 and CDR2: SGHRS, YFSETQ. V was trimmed by 3 bases and J by 2 bases, leaving 10 bases between them. CDR3 sequence (DNA): TGCGCCAGCAGCTACCGGGAGACCACAGATACGCAGTATTTT. This codes for CASSYRETTDTQYF.

This clonotype was counted many times. J is TRBJ1-2 and V is TRBV11-2; 7 bases match TRBD1. From germline, CDR1 is SGHAT and CDR2 FQNNGV. Losses at the gene ends were 4 bases for V and 4 bases for J; bases not matched to a gene: 9. This CDR3 comprises 15 residues. The CDR3 DNA reads as TGTGCCAGCAGCTCAACTGACGACAGGGCCTATGGCTACACCTTC. It translates to CASSSTDDRAYGYTF.

The chain carries TRBV7-2 and TRBJ2-4; 7 bases match TRBD1. The germline CDR1 and CDR2 sequences are SGHTA and FQGNSA. J gave up 3 bases and V 5 bases, and 1 base lay outside the gene matches. The CDR3 consists of 13 residues. CDR3 nucleotides: TGTGCCAGCAGCACAGGGGTCAAAAACATTCAGTACTTC. Its protein product is CASSTGVKNIQYF.

At least ten counts were recorded for this clonotype. The V gene is TRBV12-3 or TRBV12-4, the J gene TRBJ1-4; D is perhaps TRBD1 (5 bases). Trimming took 6 bases from V and 4 from J, leaving 18 bases between them. CDR3 length equals 16 residues. CDR3 DNA: TGTGCCAGCAGCCTAATAGACAGCCCAATTAATGAAAAACTGTTTTTT. Amino acid sequence: CASSLIDSPINEKLFF.

A remark on this clonotype: At one end the junction does not follow the germline gene, possibly because of a read error. J is TRBJ1-3 and V is TRBV7-6, with a tentative D call TRBD1 (5 bases). CDR3 size: 15 residues. The germline CDR1 and CDR2 sequences are SGHVS and FNYEAQ. The CDR3 spells CASSQGLFSENTIYF. As DNA, the CDR3 is TGTGCCAGCAGCCAGGGACTGTTCTCTGAAAACACCATATATTTT.

This clonotype was found a few times. The rearrangement uses TRBV9 and TRBJ2-2; 11 bases align to TRBD2. Germline V gene data show CDR1 as SGDLS and CDR2 as YYNGEE. The CDR3 totals 16 residues. Trimming at V came to 5 bases and at J to 1 base, leaving 4 bases not matched to a gene. The CDR3 sequence: CASRAGLAENTGELFF. CDR3 bases: TGTGCCAGCAGAGCGGGACTAGCGGAGAACACCGGGGAGCTGTTTTTT.

CDR3 sequence (DNA): TGTGCCAGCGCGAAACTAGACTGGAGGGGGGAGCTGTTTTTT. This codes for CASAKLDWRGELFF. V is TRBV12-3 or TRBV12-4 and J is TRBJ2-2; possible D gene TRBD2, 5 bases. The CDR3 is 14 residues long. Trimming shortened V by 8 bases and J by 8 bases, and 18 bases separated the two germline ends.

This chain links TRBV12-3 or TRBV12-4 with TRBJ1-2; no clear D. This CDR3 has 13 residues. The V end was cut by 3 bases, the J end by 5 bases, with 10 bases between. As DNA, the CDR3 is TGTGCCAGCAGTTTTCTACGGGCTTATGGCTACACCTTC. Its translation: CASSFLRAYGYTF.

This clonotype was seen a handful of times. The V gene is TRBV20-1, the J gene TRBJ2-1; D is perhaps TRBD2 (6 bases). With 0 bases removed from V and 6 bases from J, the gap between germline ends came to 15 bases. The CDR3 is 15 amino acids. Germline CDR1 DFQATT, CDR2 SNEGSKA (reference sequence). CDR3 sequence (DNA): TGCAGTGCTAGAGATCCCTCTTCCGGGGGCAATGAGCAGTTCTTC. Protein: CSARDPSSGGNEQFF.

The chain combines TRBV4-1 with TRBJ1-1, with TRBD1 identical over 7 bases. The CDR3 consists of 17 residues. V was clipped by 0 bases and J by 2 bases; unmatched bases: 9. Looked up from germline, CDR1 is MGHRA and CDR2 is YSYEKL. The CDR3 DNA follows: TGCGCCAGCAGCCAAGAGCCGGCAGGGGGATATAACACTGAAGCTTTCTTT. Residues: CASSQEPAGGYNTEAFF.

This clonotype was observed many times. This chain links TRBV30 with TRBJ2-7, with 8 bases aligning to TRBD1. The CDR3 has 12 amino acids. After removal of 3 bases from V and 7 bases from J, the junction contained 5 bases not matched to a gene. Germline lookup yields CDR1 GTSNPN and CDR2 SVGIG (reference sequence). CDR3 DNA: TGTGCCTGGAGCAGGGGGCTGGGGGAGCAGTACTTC. Translation gives CAWSRGLGEQYF.

At least ten counts were recorded for this clonotype. This chain joins TRBV27 and TRBJ1-1, with 8 positions matching TRBD1. The CDR3 has 15 residues. From germline, CDR1 is MNHEY and CDR2 SMNVEV (reference sequence). J lost 4 bases, V lost 5 bases, and 9 bases had no gene match. The CDR3, as DNA: TGTGCCAGCAGTCTAGGGACAGGCTCCCTCACTGAAGCTTTCTTT. Its translation is CASSLGTGSLTEAFF.

This clonotype was seen many times. The rearrangement uses TRBV7-2 and TRBJ2-5; D remains ambiguous. The CDR3 spans 14 residues. With 1 base removed from V and 1 base from J, the gap between germline ends came to 7 bases. Germline CDR1 reads SGHTA; CDR2 reads FQGNSA. This chain's CDR3 is CASSLDQRQETQYF. Written as DNA, the CDR3 is TGTGCCAGCAGCTTAGATCAGCGCCAAGAGACCCAGTACTTC.

This clonotype was observed at least ten times. V is TRBV11-2 and J is TRBJ1-2; 8 bases are shared with TRBD1. V lost 7 bases, J lost 8 bases, and 15 bases stayed unmatched. This CDR3 region has 15 residues. Germline V gives CDR1 SGHAT, CDR2 FQNNGV. The CDR3 sequence: CASNRIAGTGGGYTF. In DNA form, the CDR3 reads TGTGCCAGCAATCGAATCGCCGGGACAGGAGGAGGCTACACCTTC.